These 9 T cell receptor beta chains share one sample of origin, sequenced in a study of blood T cell repertoires in COVID-19. Clones were read by immunoSEQ multiplex PCR, and TCRdb kept only the in-frame ones, dropping some. The data hold more than 95,000 clones, with over 75% observed a single time. The sequenced sample consisted of peripheral blood. Receptor source: a man at least 80 years old with active or convalescent COVID-19.

The chain is built from TRBV2 and TRBJ2-7; 8 bases are a match to TRBD1. Losses at the gene ends were 7 bases for V and 4 bases for J; bases not matched to a gene: 9. The CDR3 is 14 amino acids. Germline loops: CDR1 SNHLY, CDR2 FYNNEI. CDR3 nucleotide sequence: TGTGCCAGCAACCAGGCACAGGGGGTGTACGAGCAGTACTTC. As protein: CASNQAQGVYEQYF.

The CDR3 bases are TGTGCCAGCAGTGATAGGGGACAGTTTTTGAACACTGAAGCTTTCTTT. Amino acid sequence: CASSDRGQFLNTEAFF. J is TRBJ1-1 and V is TRBV6-1; 7 bases match TRBD1. CDR3 length: 16 residues. V lost 3 bases, J lost 0 bases, and 7 bases stayed unmatched. Germline CDR1 and CDR2: MNHNS and SASEGT.

This clone was counted only a few times. This chain connects TRBV19 to TRBJ2-1, with 13 bases lining up with TRBD2. Germline V gives CDR1 LNHDA, CDR2 SQIVND (reference sequence). The CDR3 covers 15 residues. Trimming removed 4 bases from V and 4 bases from J; junction bases left unmatched: 1. The CDR3 DNA reads TGTGCCAGTAGTAGACTAGCGGGGGGTTACAATGAGCAGTTCTTC. Residues: CASSRLAGGYNEQFF.

J is TRBJ2-5 and V is TRBV11-2; TRBD1 aligns across 11 bases. The CDR3 has 17 amino acids. Losses at the gene ends were 5 bases for V and 3 bases for J; bases not matched to a gene: 11. The germline V gene has CDR1 SGHAT and CDR2 FQNNGV. Here the CDR3 reads CASSPSLGQGAEETQYF. The CDR3 DNA is TGTGCCAGCAGCCCCTCCCTAGGACAGGGGGCTGAAGAGACCCAGTACTTC.

The chain employs TRBV7-9 and TRBJ1-4; the match to TRBD1 covers 10 bases. This CDR3 comprises 14 residues. Germline assignment: CDR1 SEHNR and CDR2 FQNEAQ (reference sequence). J lost 8 bases, V lost 5 bases, and 5 bases had no gene match. CDR3 in DNA: TGTGCCAGCAGCCCGGGACAGGGGAGAGAAAAACTGTTTTTT. It translates to CASSPGQGREKLFF. Looking up the rest from reference TRBV7-9 and TRBJ1-4 gives the full variable domain: DTGVSQNPRHKITKRGQNVTFRCDPISEHNRLYWYRQTLGQGPEFLTYFQNEAQLEKSRLLSDRFSAERPKGSFSTLEIQRTEQGDSAMYLCASSPGQGREKLFFGSGTQLSVL.

The chain recombines TRBV19 with TRBJ2-4, with a tentative D call TRBD1 (6 bases). The germline V gene has CDR1 LNHDA and CDR2 SQIVND (reference sequence). The CDR3 is made up of 13 amino acids. V lost 4 bases, J lost 6 bases, and 10 bases lay in between. The CDR3 nucleotides read TGTGCCAGTAGTAACAGGGTCCTAAACATTCAGTACTTC. Its protein is CASSNRVLNIQYF.

There are a few counts of this clone. The chain joins TRBV2 to TRBJ2-1, with TRBD1 matching over 7 bases. CDR1 is SNHLY, CDR2 FYNNEI, per germline. The CDR3 has 14 residues. J was trimmed by 4 bases and V by 6 bases; bases with no gene match: 6. The CDR3 reads CASRGGYSYNEQFF. DNA of the CDR3: TGTGCCAGCAGAGGGGGCTATTCATACAATGAGCAGTTCTTC.

J is TRBJ2-3 and V is TRBV5-6, with 10 bases that match TRBD2. Germline-derived CDR1 and CDR2 are SGHDT and YYEEEE. The trim removed 4 bases at V and 1 base at J, leaving 9 bases unmatched. The length of the CDR3 is 17 residues. CDR3 bases: TGTGCCAGCAGCCGTGGTTCTAGCGGGAGCCGCACAGATACGCAGTATTTT. It encodes CASSRGSSGSRTDTQYF.

The genes are TRBV7-8 and TRBJ1-2; TRBD1 matches 9 bases. V was clipped by 4 bases and J by 4 bases; unmatched bases: 10. This CDR3 spans 16 amino acids. Germline-derived CDR1 and CDR2 are SGHVS and FQNEAQ. The CDR3 sequence is CASSSERTQGAYGYTF. CDR3 bases: TGTGCCAGCAGCTCCGAACGCACACAGGGGGCCTATGGCTACACCTTC.